One T cell receptor beta chain is described in this entry. No antigen is known for it. No much larger clonotype is one base removed from it; base qualities were not supplied. This specimen includes other DNA sequences encoding the same CDR3. V loses 4 bases at its end and J loses 4 bases; junction bases beyond the gene matches: 2. The germline V gene provides CDR1 SNHLY and CDR2 FYNNEI. Inclusive of the bounding cysteine and phenylalanine, the CDR3 is 14 residues long. The retained sequence is limited to the CDR3, 42 bases, with the frame set at the first base. Healthy HIV-negative adults with no recently reported acute infections or vaccinations were included as donors. All donors were Caucasian adults living in Nashville, Tennessee, USA. Magnetic negative selection was used to enrich CD4+ T cells, after which naive cells were positively selected on CD45RA and the negative fraction became the memory subset. After blood collection by leukapheresis, PBMCs were isolated using Ficoll-Histopaque density gradient centrifugation and then cryopreserved in the vapor phase of liquid nitrogen. Analytical flow cytometry was used to check the purity and quantity of every magnetically sorted T cell population. Genomic DNA was isolated from every sorted fraction and measured by UV absorbance on a Nanodrop 2000c.

The record originates from a study of shared clonotypes between healthy human individuals (dated by TCRdb to about 2020). Context from the whole study: The cohort comprised a couple of women and a few men aged 18 to 49 years. Leukapheresis yielded between about 0.9 and 10 billion PBMCs per donor. For each donor, CD4 naive and CD4 memory were each given three plates, CD8 naive was given two plates, and CD8 memory was given one plate. To increase sequencing depth and limit assay-specific biases, TCR repertoire library preparation and sequencing were carried out by different laboratories using diverse techniques. To estimate repertoire size and how much clonotype sharing occurs between individuals, the study deeply sequenced the blood TCR repertoires of a handful of healthy adults. Results and caveats for the whole study, not just this receptor: Rarefaction of sorted-subset datasets indicated incomplete sequencing despite the large sequencing depth. Sampling was restricted to blood, and TCR repertoires in tissues likely differ from the TCR repertoires found in blood. Because the study included only a small number of donors, the genetic and exposure-history diversity represented was limited. When several donors were compared, the shared fraction of clonotypes was approximately 5% for naive CD4, around 3.5% for naive CD8, 2.3% for memory CD4, and 0.35% to 0.4% for memory CD8. Higher generation probabilities were observed for clonotypes shared by all four sorted-subset donors than for non-shared clonotypes. Naive subsets generally had larger estimated clonotype richness than memory subsets. Pairwise subsampling led to the expectation that sequencing depth would affect the degree of clonotype sharing among donors.

Using the deep immunoSEQ assay, TCR CDR3 regions were amplified from genomic DNA by multiplex PCR. For each cell subset, the extracted genomic DNA was distributed evenly across all wells of several immunoSEQ 96-well plates, and each plate served as one replicate. For sorted subsets, approximately 0.2 ug of genomic DNA, equivalent to some 30,000 T cell genomes, went into each replicate PCR. Purified libraries were measured with a Qubit 3.0 fluorometer, size-checked on a Bioanalyzer 2100, and measured again with the KAPA Library Quantification kit. Every immunoSEQ 96-well plate was sequenced on a dedicated single-read 150-cycle Illumina NextSeq 550 flow cell. The paper's processing steps were these. Because only junctional sequences without quality scores were contained in the immunoSEQ output, filtering matching that applied to full-length reads could not be performed. Sequences were annotated with PyIR, a Python wrapper for IgBLAST v1.9, using IMGT germline references to assign V/J genes and CDR3. Reads were filtered out if the reads had weak V/J assignments (E-value above 1e-6), no CDR3, stop codons, out-of-frame junctions, or ambiguous translated residues. V3J clonotypes were defined by identical inferred V gene, J gene, and CDR3 amino acid sequence. Percentage overlap between repertoires was calculated by dividing the number of shared unique clonotypes by the size of the smaller repertoire. RTK rarefaction, the Chao1 estimator, and Recon v2.1 estimates of unobserved clonotypes were used to assess repertoire richness. Generation probabilities were computed with OLGA for all TCRbeta clonotypes obtained by the gDNA method from several donors. This is the immuneACCESS table as TCRdb keeps it, with only in-frame sequences that have V and J called. A part of the clones is gone; compared with another copy, unresolved V genes explain less than half, and the rest is unexplained. D and trimming come from the DNA, and the V and J calls and clone size come from that table. This sample gives 2.3 million or so clones in total; 80% to 95% of them show up just once. In total, the top ten clones hold 0.39% of the sample.

What was sequenced was naive CD4+ T cells from PBMCs. According to the study, the label for this sample's cell subset or site signals: CD45RA+ positively selected. This TCR came from a man younger than 35 in good health. Some clones in this sample may be carry-over from other donors' samples. The sequence joins TRBV2 to TRBJ2-3; TRBD2 aligns with 10 central bases. This receptor carries the CDR3 CASSGLAGADTQYF. The DNA is as follows: TGTGCCAGCAGTGGTCTAGCGGGAGCAGATACGCAGTATTTT.